This TCR beta chain is from a study of blood T cell repertoires in COVID-19. Overall study: There were acute and convalescent COVID-19 samples, and they came from the United States, Italy and Spain. PBMCs, B-cell-depleted T cells, or T cells were the source of the cDNA or gDNA that made up the material.

As originally analysed: Nucleated cell number was recorded as an estimate derived from reference gene primer amplification. Sequenced by immunoSEQ multiplex PCR; TCRdb stores in-frame clones only, minus some. V, J and clone size reflect that table, while D and trimming were determined from the DNA. This table has 200,000 to 250,000 clones, around 90% appearing once. Trimming took off 0 bases at V and 2 bases at J, with 12 bases between the two ends. Germline lookup yields CDR1 SGHRS and CDR2 YFSETQ. This CDR3 has 15 residues. This chain uses TRBV5-1 with TRBJ2-7; D is possibly TRBD2 (5 bases). This TCR derives from a man aged 55 to 70 who had recovered from COVID-19. The sequenced sample was peripheral blood. This chain's CDR3 is CASSLAGDGAYEQYF. The CDR3 DNA reads TGCGCCAGCAGCTTGGCCGGGGATGGCGCCTACGAGCAGTACTTC.